This T cell receptor (beta chain) derives from a study of shared clonotypes between healthy human individuals. Worth noting for this clone: The target antigen is unknown.

Study-wide results and limits: Sequencing depth was expected to influence donor clonotype sharing. Larger estimated richness was generally recorded for naive subsets relative to memory subsets.

Terminally differentiated effector memory CD45RA+ cells were excluded by CCR7 positive selection of CD45RO-negative cells. The ends were cut back, 2 bases at V and 9 bases at J, with 11 bases in the middle. The CDR3 loop spans 13 amino acids. The germline gives CDR1 MNHEY, CDR2 SMNVEV (reference sequence). Libraries were prepared by immunoSEQ multiplex PCR; TCRdb keeps only in-frame clonotypes and omits some of them. The data show approximately 840,000 clones, 90% to 98% seen once. The receptor's source is a man in his thirties or forties in good health. The sequencing input was naive CD8+ T cells sorted from blood. The J gene is TRBJ2-1, the V gene TRBV27; D is ambiguous. In DNA, the CDR3 is TGTGCCAGCAGTTTAACCCCACGAACTGAGCAGTTCTTC. Translation: CASSLTPRTEQFF.